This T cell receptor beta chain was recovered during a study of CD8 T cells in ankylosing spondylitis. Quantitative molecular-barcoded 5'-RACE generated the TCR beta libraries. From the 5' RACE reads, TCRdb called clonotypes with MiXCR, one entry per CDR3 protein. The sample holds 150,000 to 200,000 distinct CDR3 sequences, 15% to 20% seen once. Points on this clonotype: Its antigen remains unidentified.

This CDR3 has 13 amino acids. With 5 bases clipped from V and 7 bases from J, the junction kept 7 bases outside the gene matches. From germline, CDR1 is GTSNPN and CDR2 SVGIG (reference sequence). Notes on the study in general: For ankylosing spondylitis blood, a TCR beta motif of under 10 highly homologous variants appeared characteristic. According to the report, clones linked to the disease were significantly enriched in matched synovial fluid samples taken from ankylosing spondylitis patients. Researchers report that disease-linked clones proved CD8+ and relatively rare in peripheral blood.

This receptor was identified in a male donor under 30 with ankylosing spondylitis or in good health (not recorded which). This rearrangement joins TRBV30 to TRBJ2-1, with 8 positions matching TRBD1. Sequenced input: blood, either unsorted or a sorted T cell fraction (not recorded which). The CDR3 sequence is CAWGQGPENEQFF. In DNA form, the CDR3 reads TGTGCCTGGGGACAGGGTCCCGAGAATGAGCAGTTCTTC.